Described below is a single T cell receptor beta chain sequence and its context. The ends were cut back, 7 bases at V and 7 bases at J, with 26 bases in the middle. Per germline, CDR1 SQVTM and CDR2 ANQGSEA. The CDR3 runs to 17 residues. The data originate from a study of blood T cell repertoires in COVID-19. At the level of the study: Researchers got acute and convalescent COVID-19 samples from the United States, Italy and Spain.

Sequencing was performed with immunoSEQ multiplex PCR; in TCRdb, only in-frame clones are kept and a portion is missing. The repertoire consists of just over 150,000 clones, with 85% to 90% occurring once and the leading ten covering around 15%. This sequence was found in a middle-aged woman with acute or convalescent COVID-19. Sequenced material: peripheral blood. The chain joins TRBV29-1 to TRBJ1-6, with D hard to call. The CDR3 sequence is CSELRASRPTHNSPLHF. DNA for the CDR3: TGCAGCGAGTTACGAGCTTCGCGCCCTACTCACAATTCACCCCTCCACTTT.